These 13 T cell receptor beta chains were all obtained from the same sample, sequenced in a study of PD-L1 blockade in urothelial cancer. Documented time point: peripheral blood 6 weeks after treatment start. Only in-frame clones appear in the TCRdb table, and some are missing; sequencing was by immunoSEQ multiplex PCR. Here the sample spans approximately 91,000 clones, approximately 87% being singletons. The specimen comprised PBMCs, sampled around atezolizumab (anti-PD-L1) treatment. These receptor sequences come from a man between 65 and 80 years old with urothelial cancer.

The rearrangement links TRBV5-5 to TRBJ1-4; the match to TRBD1 covers 7 bases. Trimming took 1 base from V and 7 from J; bases not matched to a gene: 7. The CDR3 loop spans 15 amino acids. The germline CDR1 and CDR2 sequences are SGHKS and YYEKEE (reference sequence). The CDR3 loop reads CASSLMAGGSEKLFF. CDR3 DNA sequence: TGTGCCAGCAGCTTGATGGCAGGGGGTTCTGAAAAACTGTTTTTT.

The rearrangement links TRBV7-6 to TRBJ2-1; 7 bases fit TRBD2. Germline values: CDR1 SGHVS, CDR2 FNYEAQ. Germline trimming cut 1 base from V and 6 bases from J; bases unmatched to any gene: 0. The CDR3 has 13 amino acids. DNA of the CDR3: TGTGCCAGCAGCTTAGGGGGGGGCAATGAGCAGTTCTTC. This gives the protein CASSLGGGNEQFF.

This chain joins TRBV30 and TRBJ2-7, with 10 nucleotides matching TRBD1. Germline V lookup: CDR1 GTSNPN, CDR2 SVGIG (reference sequence). The CDR3 is 11 residues long. Trimming at V came to 8 bases and at J to 5 bases, leaving 3 bases not matched to a gene. CDR3 residues: CARTGGNEQYF. The CDR3, as DNA: TGTGCCCGGACAGGGGGAAACGAGCAGTACTTC.

The chain links TRBV27 to TRBJ2-7; 11 bases align to TRBD1. In germline, CDR1 is MNHEY, CDR2 SMNVEV (reference sequence). With V trimmed by 7 bases and J by 6 bases, 8 bases remained unmatched. The CDR3 runs 14 residues. The CDR3: CASNTGQGVGEQYF. The CDR3 DNA reads TGTGCCAGCAATACGGGACAGGGGGTCGGCGAGCAGTACTTC.

The chain uses TRBV11-2 and TRBJ2-7; TRBD2 aligns across 7 bases. This CDR3 region has 13 residues. The germline gives CDR1 SGHAT, CDR2 FQNNGV. V dropped 0 bases and J dropped 6; count of bases not matched to a gene: 2. For the CDR3, the DNA is TGTGCCAGCAGCTTAGATACGGGGGGCGAGCAGTACTTC. Translation gives CASSLDTGGEQYF.

V gene TRBV19 combines with J gene TRBJ2-7; 10 nucleotides match TRBD1. The CDR3 consists of 14 residues. The germline gives CDR1 LNHDA, CDR2 SQIVND (reference sequence). V trimming: 4 bases; J trimming: 5 bases; junction bases outside the gene matches: 5. CDR3 bases: TGTGCCAGTAGTACCCGGACAGGGGGTGACGAGCAGTACTTC. The encoded protein is CASSTRTGGDEQYF. The full variable domain, rest sourced from reference TRBV19 and TRBJ2-7, is DGGITQSPKYLFRKEGQNVTLSCEQNLNHDAMYWYRQDPGQGLRLIYYSQIVNDFQKGDIAEGYSVSREKKESFPLTVTSAQKNPTAFYLCASSTRTGGDEQYFGPGTRLTVT.

The chain employs TRBV30 and TRBJ1-2; 11 nucleotides line up with TRBD1. The CDR3 has 13 amino acids. V lost 5 bases to trimming and J lost 4 bases; unmatched junction nucleotides: 3. The germline gives CDR1 GTSNPN, CDR2 SVGIG (reference sequence). CDR3: CAWGTGGLYGYTF. The CDR3 DNA reads as TGTGCCTGGGGGACAGGGGGTCTCTATGGCTACACCTTC. Filled out from reference TRBV30 and TRBJ1-2, the complete variable domain reads SQTIHQWPATLVQPVGSPLSLECTVEGTSNPNLYWYRQAAGRGLQLLFYSVGIGQISSEVPQNLSASRPQDRQFILSSKKLLLSDSGFYLCAWGTGGLYGYTFGSGTRLTVV.

DNA for the CDR3: TGTGCCAGCAGGTCCCGGACTAGCGGGAGGGATTACGAGCAGTACTTC. Translated, it gives CASRSRTSGRDYEQYF. The chain joins TRBV6-6 to TRBJ2-7, with TRBD2 matching over 15 bases. Germline loops: CDR1 MNHNY, CDR2 SVGAGI (reference sequence). J was trimmed by 4 bases and V by 6 bases; bases with no gene match: 7. The CDR3 consists of 16 residues.

This clone is a singleton in its sample. The chain combines TRBV19 with TRBJ2-2, with D uncertain. This CDR3 has 13 amino acids. Germline loops: CDR1 LNHDA, CDR2 SQIVND (reference sequence). V was pared by 5 bases and J by 0 bases, with 4 bases between. The CDR3 DNA sequence: TGTGCCAGTAGTCACTCGAACACCGGGGAGCTGTTTTTT. This translates into CASSHSNTGELFF. The full variable domain, rest sourced from reference TRBV19 and TRBJ2-2, is DGGITQSPKYLFRKEGQNVTLSCEQNLNHDAMYWYRQDPGQGLRLIYYSQIVNDFQKGDIAEGYSVSREKKESFPLTVTSAQKNPTAFYLCASSHSNTGELFFGEGSRLTVL.

This chain uses TRBV18 with TRBJ1-3; 9 positions agree with TRBD1. This CDR3 region has 16 residues. The germline CDR1 and CDR2 sequences are KGHSH and LQKENI. The V gene end was trimmed by 5 bases and the J gene end by 1 base; junction bases not matched to a gene: 6. The DNA of the CDR3 is TGTGCCAGCTCAAGCACAGGGGGCAATTCTGGAAACACCATATATTTT. Its protein product is CASSSTGGNSGNTIYF. Complete variable domain (other parts from reference TRBV18 and TRBJ1-3): NAGVMQNPRHLVRRRGQEARLRCSPMKGHSHVYWYRQLPEEGLKFMVYLQKENIIDESGMPKERFSAEFPKEGPSILRIQQVVRGDSAAYFCASSSTGGNSGNTIYFGEGSWLTVV.

J is TRBJ1-2 and V is TRBV11-2, with 9 bases fitting TRBD1. CDR1 is SGHAT, CDR2 FQNNGV, per germline. The CDR3 has 15 amino acids. The J segment lost 4 bases and the V segment lost 4 bases, leaving 7 bases of the junction unmatched. This CDR3 is CASSSGQGGSYGYTF. In DNA form, the CDR3 reads TGTGCCAGCAGCTCGGGACAGGGTGGGTCCTATGGCTACACCTTC.

The chain combines TRBV4-1 with TRBJ2-5; 11 bases line up with TRBD2. The trim removed 4 bases at V and 2 bases at J, leaving 6 bases unmatched. The CDR3 is made up of 16 amino acids. Germline V gene lookup returns CDR1 MGHRA and CDR2 YSYEKL. In nucleotides, the CDR3 is TGCGCCAGCAGCCGAGCACTAGCGGGGGCACAAGAGACCCAGTACTTC. This gives the protein CASSRALAGAQETQYF.

The chain has TRBV6-5 and TRBJ1-2; a possible D gene is TRBD1 (6 bases). The CDR3 is 14 residues long. Trimming removed 2 bases at V and 6 bases at J, with 13 bases between. Per the germline V gene, CDR1 is MNHEY and CDR2 is SVGAGI. DNA for the CDR3: TGTGCCAGCAGTTACGGGGGGGCGCGGGATGGCTACACCTTC. Translation: CASSYGGARDGYTF.